This T cell receptor beta chain was documented in a study of control samples from healthy donors and cancer patients (dated by TCRdb to about 2020). Inclusive of the bounding cysteine and phenylalanine, the CDR3 is 14 residues long. The DNA shown is the 42-base CDR3, in frame from base 1. The trim is 0 bases for V and 1 base for J, with a gap of 6 bases between the germline ends. The germline V gene yields KGHSH for CDR1 and LQKENI for CDR2. The library was prepared using the immunoSEQ multiplex PCR assay. TCRdb took this table from immuneACCESS and kept in-frame rearrangements with V and J called. Such tables lack part of the clones; where checked against another copy, unresolved V genes explain under half of the gap, and the rest is unexplained. Here the sample has roughly 120,000 clones; more than 75% occur a single time. The top ten constitute less than 3% of the sample. Turning to this clone: Which antigen it targets is not known. Nothing much larger sits one base from this clone, and base qualities are not available.

The V and J segments used are TRBV18 and TRBJ1-1; confidence is insufficient to name the D gene. This receptor was obtained from a woman aged 65 to 85 in good health. Sequencing input: blood. The CDR3 region: CASSPPVGNTEAFF. The nucleotides read TGTGCCAGCTCACCACCGGTAGGGAACACTGAAGCTTTCTTT.